This TCR beta chain was sequenced during a study of blood T cell repertoires in COVID-19. Whole-study context: Acute-phase and convalescent COVID-19 samples originated in the United States, Italy and Spain. From T cells, B-cell-depleted T cells, or PBMCs came the material, which was cDNA or gDNA.

After removal of 5 bases from V and 4 bases from J, the junction contained 7 bases not matched to a gene. The CDR3 spans 15 residues. Germline values: CDR1 MNHEY, CDR2 SMNVEV (reference sequence). Patients at the Seattle site were enrolled during active infection and followed longitudinally. Per the original methods: Scientists estimated how many nucleated cells there were by amplifying reference gene primers. Profiling relied on immunoSEQ multiplex PCR, and the TCRdb table lists in-frame clones only, not all of them. The D gene and trimming were derived from the DNA, and the V and J assignments and clone size from that table. The sample carries fewer than 350,000 clones, approximately 88% recorded once.

The receptor's source is a young man with COVID-19, enrolled during active disease. Sequencing input: peripheral blood. The rearrangement links TRBV27 to TRBJ2-7; 11 positions match TRBD2. The CDR3 region has the DNA TGTGCCAGCAGTCCCATAGCGGGAGGGCCTTACGAGCAGTACTTC. Its protein is CASSPIAGGPYEQYF.